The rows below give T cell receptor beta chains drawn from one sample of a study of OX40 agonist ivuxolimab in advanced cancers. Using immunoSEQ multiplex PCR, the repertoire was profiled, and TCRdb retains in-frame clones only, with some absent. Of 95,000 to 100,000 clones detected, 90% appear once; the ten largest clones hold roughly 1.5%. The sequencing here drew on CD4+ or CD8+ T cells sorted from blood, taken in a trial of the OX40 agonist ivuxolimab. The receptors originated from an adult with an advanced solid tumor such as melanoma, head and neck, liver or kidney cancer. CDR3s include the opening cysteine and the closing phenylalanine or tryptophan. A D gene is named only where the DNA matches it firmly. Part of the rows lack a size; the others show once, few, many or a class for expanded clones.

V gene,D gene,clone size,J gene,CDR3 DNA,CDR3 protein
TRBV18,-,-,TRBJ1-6,TGTGCCAGCTCACCACGTAAGGGGGTCGATTCACCCCTCCACTTT,CASSPRKGVDSPLHF
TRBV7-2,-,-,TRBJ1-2,TGTGCCAGCAGCTTAGAAACTTCCGGGAACTATGGCTACACCTTC,CASSLETSGNYGYTF
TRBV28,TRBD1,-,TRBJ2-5,TGTGCCAGCAGTACCCGGACAGGGGGCCTTGAGACCCAGTACTTC,CASSTRTGGLETQYF
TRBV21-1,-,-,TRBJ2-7,TGTGCCAGCAGCACCACCTGGGACAGGTTTGAGTCCTACGAGCAGTACTTC,CASSTTWDRFESYEQYF
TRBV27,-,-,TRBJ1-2,TGTGCCAGCAAGAGTGGGGGAAGGGATGGCTACACCTTC,CASKSGGRDGYTF
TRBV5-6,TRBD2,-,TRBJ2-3,TGTGCCAGCAGCTATTGGGACCTAGCGGGGGGTAGCGTAACGCAGTATTTT,CASSYWDLAGGSVTQYF
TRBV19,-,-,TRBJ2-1,TGTGCCAGTAGTATAGTGGGATGGGCTAGCCCCCCGACCTACAATGAGCAGTTCTTC,CASSIVGWASPPTYNEQFF
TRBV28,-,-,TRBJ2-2,TGTGCCAGCGGGCAGACGGGACCATCCACCGGGGAGCTGTTTTTT,CASGQTGPSTGELFF
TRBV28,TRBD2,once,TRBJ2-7,TGTGCCAGCGGGACGGGAGGGCCGGATGAGCAGTACTTC,CASGTGGPDEQYF
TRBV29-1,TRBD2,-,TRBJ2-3,TGCAGCGTTGAAGCTGGACTAGTAGATACGCAGTATTTT,CSVEAGLVDTQYF
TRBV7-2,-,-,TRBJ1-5,TGTGCCAGCAGCTTTAAGGGGGATAGCAATCAGCCCCAGCATTTT,CASSFKGDSNQPQHF
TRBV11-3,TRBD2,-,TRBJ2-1,TGTGCCAGCAGCCAAGGGACTAGCGGGATATACAATGAGCAGTTCTTC,CASSQGTSGIYNEQFF
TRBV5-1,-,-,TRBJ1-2,TGCGCCAGCAGCCCAACAGGGAGTTGGGACTATGGCTACACCTTC,CASSPTGSWDYGYTF
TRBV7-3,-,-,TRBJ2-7,TGTGCCAGCAGCGTAAACAGGGCTAACGAGCAGTACTTC,CASSVNRANEQYF
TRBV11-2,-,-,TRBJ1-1,TGTGCCAGCAGCTTAGACCCTTTTGGGGGGCGCACTGAAGCTTTCTTT,CASSLDPFGGRTEAFF
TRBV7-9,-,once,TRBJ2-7,TGTGCCAGCAGCTTAAGGTTTACGGGGGGGACAGTTAGTACGCAGCAGTACTTC,CASSLRFTGGTVSTQQYF
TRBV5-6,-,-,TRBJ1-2,TGTGCCAGCAGCTTGCTGGGCGCAGAGAACTCCTATGGCTACACCTTC,CASSLLGAENSYGYTF
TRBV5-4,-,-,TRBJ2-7,TGTGCCAGCTCGGGGACCCCGAGCTCCTACGAGCAGTACTTC,CASSGTPSSYEQYF
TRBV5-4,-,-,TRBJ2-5,TGTGCCAGCAGCGATAAGGGCCTGGAGACCCAGTACTTC,CASSDKGLETQYF
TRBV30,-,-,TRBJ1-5,TGTGCCTGGGCAGGGAATCTCGATCAGCCCCAGCATTTT,CAWAGNLDQPQHF
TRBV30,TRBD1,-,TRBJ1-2,TGTGCCTGGAGCCGGGACAGACCTTATGGCTACACCTTC,CAWSRDRPYGYTF
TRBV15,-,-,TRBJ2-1,TGTGCCACCAGCAGAGATCGCCGGGGTACTTCCAATGAGCAGTTCTTC,CATSRDRRGTSNEQFF
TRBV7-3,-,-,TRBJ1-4,TGTGCCAGCAGCTCAACAACTAATGAAAAACTGTTTTTT,CASSSTTNEKLFF
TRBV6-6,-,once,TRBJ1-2,TGTGCCAGCAGTTACTCGCAGGGGAGCTATGGCTACACCTTC,CASSYSQGSYGYTF
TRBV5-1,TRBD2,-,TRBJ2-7,TGCGCCAGCAGCTCCGGGACTAGCGGCTCCTACGAGCAGTACTTC,CASSSGTSGSYEQYF
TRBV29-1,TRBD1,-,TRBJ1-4,TGCAGCGTCGGACAGGGGCCTAATGAAAAACTGTTTTTT,CSVGQGPNEKLFF
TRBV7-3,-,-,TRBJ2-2,TGTGCCAGCAGCTCTACCACCGTTGGCGGGGAGCTGTTTTTT,CASSSTTVGGELFF
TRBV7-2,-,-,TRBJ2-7,TGTGCCAGCAGCCGCCAGGGGGGCTCCTACGAGCAGTACTTC,CASSRQGGSYEQYF
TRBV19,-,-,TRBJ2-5,TGTGCCAGTAGTTTTTTAATTGGGCAAGAGACCCAGTACTTC,CASSFLIGQETQYF
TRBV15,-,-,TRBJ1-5,TGTGCCACCAGCAGTCAGAGTCTAAGGTTCTATAGCAATCAGCCCCAGCATTTT,CATSSQSLRFYSNQPQHF
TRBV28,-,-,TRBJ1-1,TGTGCCAGCAGTTTATATACAACCTTCGCTGAAGCTTTCTTT,CASSLYTTFAEAFF
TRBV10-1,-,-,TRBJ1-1,TGCGCCAGCAGTGAGTATGGTGGGCAGACGAACACTGAAGCTTTCTTT,CASSEYGGQTNTEAFF
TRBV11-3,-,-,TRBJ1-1,TGTGCCAGCAGCTTGAACTACCTGGACAGCATTGAAGCTTTCTTT,CASSLNYLDSIEAFF
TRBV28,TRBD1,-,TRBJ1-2,TGTGCCAGCAGTTTATCCGGACAGGGGACATATGGCTACACCTTC,CASSLSGQGTYGYTF
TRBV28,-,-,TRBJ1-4,TGTGCCAGCACTCGGGGAGGGGAAAAACTGTTTTTT,CASTRGGEKLFF
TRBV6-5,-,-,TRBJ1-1,TGTGCCAGCAGTTACCAAGGAATCATGAACACTGAAGCTTTCTTT,CASSYQGIMNTEAFF